Each of the 9 T cell receptor beta chains below was sequenced from the same sample in a study of cytomegalovirus exposure and HLA in healthy donors. Primers: 60 Vbeta forward and 13 Jbeta reverse. The protocol was immunoSEQ multiplex PCR, while the TCRdb copy is restricted to in-frame clones and leaves out a portion. The table has approximately 140,000 clones, approximately 57% seen once. Sequencing used PBMCs. These receptors came from a male donor in good health and CMV-seronegative.

The chain recombines TRBV2 with TRBJ1-5; 9 positions agree with TRBD1. Trimming took 4 bases from V and 3 from J; bases not matched to a gene: 10. This CDR3 is built from 17 residues. Germline V CDR1 and CDR2: SNHLY, FYNNEI. The CDR3 DNA is TGTGCCAGCAGTGTGCATACAGGGGGCGCCCCCAATCAGCCCCAGCATTTT. Encoded protein: CASSVHTGGAPNQPQHF. Full variable domain (rest looked up from reference TRBV2 and TRBJ1-5): EPEVTQTPSHQVTQMGQEVILRCVPISNHLYFYWYRQILGQKVEFLVSFYNNEISEKSEIFDDQFSVERPDGSNFTLKIRSTKLEDSAMYFCASSVHTGGAPNQPQHFGDGTRLSIL.

The chain uses TRBV4-1 and TRBJ2-5; TRBD2 might be the D (5 bases). The J call may be wrong; the DNA end is better matched by TRBJ2-7. The CDR3 loop spans 14 amino acids. From germline, CDR1 is MGHRA and CDR2 YSYEKL. This CDR3 reads CASSQALLGYEQYF. The CDR3 DNA sequence: TGCGCCAGCAGCCAGGCCTTACTAGGATACGAGCAGTACTTC.

The CDR3 loop is CASSGGNSNQPQHF. Here the CDR3 DNA reads TGTGCCAGCAGTGGAGGGAATAGCAATCAGCCCCAGCATTTT. V is TRBV6-5 and J is TRBJ1-5; D uncertain. Germline values: CDR1 MNHEY, CDR2 SVGAGI. The germline V and J ends were trimmed by 5 bases and 0 bases, with 8 bases remaining between them. This CDR3 spans 14 amino acids.

This sequence joins TRBV28 and TRBJ1-6; 7 nucleotides match TRBD1. Per the germline V gene, CDR1 is MDHEN and CDR2 is SYDVKM. The V segment lost 6 bases and the J segment 4 bases; nucleotides outside the gene matches: 12. The CDR3 has 17 residues. CDR3 loop: CASSPADRAQYNSPLHF. In DNA, the CDR3 is TGTGCCAGCAGCCCTGCAGACAGGGCCCAGTATAATTCACCCCTCCACTTT.

The sample holds a few counts of this clone. J is TRBJ2-2 and V is TRBV28; TRBD1 matches at 8 bases. V shed 5 bases, J shed 0 bases, and the junction held 2 bases outside the gene matches. Germline loops: CDR1 MDHEN, CDR2 SYDVKM. The CDR3 has 15 amino acids. CDR3 amino acids: CASSQDRANTGELFF. The CDR3 DNA reads TGTGCCAGCAGTCAGGACAGGGCGAACACCGGGGAGCTGTTTTTT.

This chain links TRBV5-6 with TRBJ1-5; D is undetermined. The germline V and J ends were trimmed by 1 base and 0 bases, with 11 bases remaining between them. The CDR3 contains 16 residues. Germline V lookup: CDR1 SGHDT, CDR2 YYEEEE. This CDR3 is CASSLQSLYSNQPQHF. CDR3 coding DNA: TGTGCCAGCAGCTTGCAAAGCCTTTATAGCAATCAGCCCCAGCATTTT.

CDR3 nucleotide sequence: TGTGCCAGCAGTGAAAACAGGGGCGGGTACGAGCAGTACTTC. Its translation: CASSENRGGYEQYF. The J gene is TRBJ2-7, the V gene TRBV6-1; 7 bases fit TRBD1. V lost 2 bases, J lost 4 bases, and 5 bases stayed unmatched. The germline V gene encodes CDR1 MNHNS and CDR2 SASEGT. CDR3 length equals 14 residues.

This clone has just one count. This sequence joins TRBV7-3 and TRBJ2-2; possible D gene TRBD1, 6 bases. Germline CDR1 SGHTA, CDR2 FQGTGA. The CDR3 is 15 amino acids. The V gene lost 0 bases and the J gene lost 6 bases, with 11 bases spanning the gap. The CDR3 DNA is TGTGCCAGCAGCTTAACTGGGGGCCGGCCCGGGGAGCTGTTTTTT. This sequence encodes CASSLTGGRPGELFF. Looking up the rest from reference TRBV7-3 and TRBJ2-2 gives the full variable domain: GAGVSQTPSNKVTEKGKYVELRCDPISGHTALYWYRQSLGQGPEFLIYFQGTGAADDSGLPNDRFFAVRPEGSVSTLKIQRTERGDSAVYLCASSLTGGRPGELFFGEGSRLTVL.

V is TRBV19 and J is TRBJ2-1, with TRBD2 matching 9 bases. CDR1 is LNHDA and CDR2 is SQIVND in the germline V gene (reference sequence). The CDR3 extends over 14 amino acids. V shed 7 bases and J 9 bases; nucleotides not matched to a gene: 10. The CDR3 bases are TGTGCCAGTATGGCGGGACTAGCTTTGGGTGAGCAGTTCTTC. Protein sequence: CASMAGLALGEQFF.